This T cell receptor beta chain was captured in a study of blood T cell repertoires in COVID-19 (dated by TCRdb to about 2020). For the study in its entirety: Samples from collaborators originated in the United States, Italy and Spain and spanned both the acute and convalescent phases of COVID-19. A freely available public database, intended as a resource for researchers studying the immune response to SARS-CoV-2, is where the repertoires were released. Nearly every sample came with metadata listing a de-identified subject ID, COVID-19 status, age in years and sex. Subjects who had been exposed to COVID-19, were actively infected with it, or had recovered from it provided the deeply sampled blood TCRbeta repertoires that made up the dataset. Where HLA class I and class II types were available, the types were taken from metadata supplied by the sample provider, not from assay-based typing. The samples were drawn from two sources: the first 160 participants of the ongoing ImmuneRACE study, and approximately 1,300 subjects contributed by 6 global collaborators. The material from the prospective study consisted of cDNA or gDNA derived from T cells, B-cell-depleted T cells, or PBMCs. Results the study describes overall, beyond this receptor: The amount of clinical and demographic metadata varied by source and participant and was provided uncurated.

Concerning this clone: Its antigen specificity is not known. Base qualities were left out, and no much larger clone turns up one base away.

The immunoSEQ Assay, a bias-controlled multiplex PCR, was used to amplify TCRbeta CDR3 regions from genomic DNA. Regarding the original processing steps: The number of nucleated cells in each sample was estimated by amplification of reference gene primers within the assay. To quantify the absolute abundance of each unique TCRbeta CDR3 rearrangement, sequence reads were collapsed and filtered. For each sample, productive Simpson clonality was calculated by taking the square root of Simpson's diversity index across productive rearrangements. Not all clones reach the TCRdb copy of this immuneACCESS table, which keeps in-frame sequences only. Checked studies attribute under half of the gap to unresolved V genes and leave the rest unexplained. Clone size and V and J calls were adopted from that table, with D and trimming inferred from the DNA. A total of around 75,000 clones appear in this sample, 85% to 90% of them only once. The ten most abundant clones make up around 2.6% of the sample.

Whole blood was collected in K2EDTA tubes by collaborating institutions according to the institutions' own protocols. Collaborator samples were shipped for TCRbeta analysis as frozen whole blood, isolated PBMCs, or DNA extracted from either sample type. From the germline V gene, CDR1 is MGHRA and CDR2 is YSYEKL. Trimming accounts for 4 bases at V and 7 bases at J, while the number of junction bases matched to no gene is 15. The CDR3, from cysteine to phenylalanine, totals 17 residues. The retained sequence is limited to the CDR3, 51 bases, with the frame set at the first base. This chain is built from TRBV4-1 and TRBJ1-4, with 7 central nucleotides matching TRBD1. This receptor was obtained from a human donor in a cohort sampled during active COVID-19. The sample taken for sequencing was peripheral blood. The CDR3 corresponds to CASSPTIDRVWGEKLFF. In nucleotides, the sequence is TGCGCCAGCAGCCCAACGATAGACAGGGTTTGGGGTGAAAAACTGTTTTTT.